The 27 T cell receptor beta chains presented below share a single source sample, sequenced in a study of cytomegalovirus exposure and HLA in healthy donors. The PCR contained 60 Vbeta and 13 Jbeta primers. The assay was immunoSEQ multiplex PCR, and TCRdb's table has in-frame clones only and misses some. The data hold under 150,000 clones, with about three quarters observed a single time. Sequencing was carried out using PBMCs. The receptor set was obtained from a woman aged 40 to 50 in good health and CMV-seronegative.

Here the CDR3 reads CASSEGSLNTEAFF. The CDR3 DNA reads TGTGCCAGCAGTGAAGGGAGCTTGAACACTGAAGCTTTCTTT. This rearrangement joins TRBV2 to TRBJ1-1; D is unclear. The CDR3 spans 14 residues. Germline lookup yields CDR1 SNHLY and CDR2 FYNNEI. V lost 1 base, J lost 0 bases, and 6 bases lay in between.

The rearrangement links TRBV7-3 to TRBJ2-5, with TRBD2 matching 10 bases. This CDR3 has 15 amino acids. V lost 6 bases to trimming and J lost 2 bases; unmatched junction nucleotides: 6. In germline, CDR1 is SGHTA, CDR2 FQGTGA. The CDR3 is CASSITSGVQETQYF. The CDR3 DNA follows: TGTGCCAGCAGTATAACTAGCGGGGTACAAGAGACCCAGTACTTC.

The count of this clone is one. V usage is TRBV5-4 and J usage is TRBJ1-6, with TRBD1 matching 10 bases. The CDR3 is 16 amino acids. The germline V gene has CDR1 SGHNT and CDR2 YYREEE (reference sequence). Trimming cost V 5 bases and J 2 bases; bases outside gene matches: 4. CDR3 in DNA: TGTGCCAGCAGTCGACAGGGGGCGGCCTATAATTCACCCCTCCACTTT. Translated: CASSRQGAAYNSPLHF.

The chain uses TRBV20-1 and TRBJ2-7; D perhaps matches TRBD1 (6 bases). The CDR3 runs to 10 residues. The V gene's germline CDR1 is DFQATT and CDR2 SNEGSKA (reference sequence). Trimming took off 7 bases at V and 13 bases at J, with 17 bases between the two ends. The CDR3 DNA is TGCAGTGAGTTTATTAGGGGGTCCTACGTC. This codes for CSEFIRGSYV.

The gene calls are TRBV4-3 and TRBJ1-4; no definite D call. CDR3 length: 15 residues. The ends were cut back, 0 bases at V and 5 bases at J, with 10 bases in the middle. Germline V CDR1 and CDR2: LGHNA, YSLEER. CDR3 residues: CASSQDNAKNEKLFF. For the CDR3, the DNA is TGCGCCAGCAGCCAAGATAATGCGAAAAATGAAAAACTGTTTTTT.

In DNA, the CDR3 is TGTGCCAGCAGCACTCGGACAGGAGCATATAATTCACCCCTCCACTTT. This sequence encodes CASSTRTGAYNSPLHF. V and J are TRBV5-6 and TRBJ1-6; TRBD1 agrees at 7 bases. This CDR3 spans 16 amino acids. Looked up from germline, CDR1 is SGHDT and CDR2 is YYEEEE. V was clipped by 4 bases and J by 4 bases; unmatched bases: 8.

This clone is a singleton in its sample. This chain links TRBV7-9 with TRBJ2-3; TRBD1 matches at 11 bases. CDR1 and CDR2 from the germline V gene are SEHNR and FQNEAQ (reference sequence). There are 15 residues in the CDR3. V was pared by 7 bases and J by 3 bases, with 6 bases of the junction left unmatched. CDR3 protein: CASNLGTGGTDTQYF. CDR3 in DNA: TGTGCCAGCAATTTAGGGACAGGGGGTACAGATACGCAGTATTTT. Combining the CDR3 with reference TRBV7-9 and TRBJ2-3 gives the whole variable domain DTGVSQNPRHKITKRGQNVTFRCDPISEHNRLYWYRQTLGQGPEFLTYFQNEAQLEKSRLLSDRFSAERPKGSFSTLEIQRTEQGDSAMYLCASNLGTGGTDTQYFGPGTRLTVL.

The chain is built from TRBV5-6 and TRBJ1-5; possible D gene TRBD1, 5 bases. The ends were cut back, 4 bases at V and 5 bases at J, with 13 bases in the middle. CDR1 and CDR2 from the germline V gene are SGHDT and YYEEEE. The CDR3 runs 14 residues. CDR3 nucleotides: TGTGCCAGCAGCGGGGGGTTGAGTGATCAGCCCCAGCATTTT. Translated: CASSGGLSDQPQHF. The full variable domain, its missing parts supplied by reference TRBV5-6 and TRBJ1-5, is DAGVTQSPTHLIKTRGQQVTLRCSPKSGHDTVSWYQQALGQGPQFIFQYYEEEERQRGNFPDRFSGHQFPNYSSELNVNALLLGDSALYLCASSGGLSDQPQHFGDGTRLSIL.

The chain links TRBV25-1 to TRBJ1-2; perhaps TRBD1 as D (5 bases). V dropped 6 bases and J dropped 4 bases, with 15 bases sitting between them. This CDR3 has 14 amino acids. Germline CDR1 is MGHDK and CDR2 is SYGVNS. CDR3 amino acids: CASSTTGGSYGYTF. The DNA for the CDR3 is TGTGCCAGCAGCACGACGGGGGGTAGCTATGGCTACACCTTC.

For the CDR3, the DNA is TGTGCCACCAGCAGTGGGGGAGCAGGGAGGACTGAAGCTTTCTTT. Encoded protein: CATSSGGAGRTEAFF. The chain couples TRBV15 to TRBJ1-1, with D perhaps matching TRBD1 (5 bases). In germline, CDR1 is LNHNV, CDR2 YYDKDF (reference sequence). V was pared by 3 bases and J by 5 bases, with 16 bases between. This CDR3 is 15 amino acids long. Full variable domain (missing parts from reference TRBV15 and TRBJ1-1): DAMVIQNPRYQVTQFGKPVTLSCSQTLNHNVMYWYQQKSSQAPKLLFHYYDKDFNNEADTPDNFQSRRPNTSFCFLDIRSPGLGDTAMYLCATSSGGAGRTEAFFGQGTRLTVV.

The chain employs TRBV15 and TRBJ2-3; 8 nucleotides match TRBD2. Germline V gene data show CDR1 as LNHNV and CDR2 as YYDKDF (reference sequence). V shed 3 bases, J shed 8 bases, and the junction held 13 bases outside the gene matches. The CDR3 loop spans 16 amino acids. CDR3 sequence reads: CATSSLQRGLDSTQYF. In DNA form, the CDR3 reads TGTGCCACCAGCAGTTTACAGCGGGGGTTAGACTCTACGCAGTATTTT.

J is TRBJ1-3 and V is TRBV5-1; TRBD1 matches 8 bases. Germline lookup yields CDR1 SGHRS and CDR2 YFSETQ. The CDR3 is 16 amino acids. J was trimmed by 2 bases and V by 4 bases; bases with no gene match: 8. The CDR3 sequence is CASSPRTGNTGNTIYF. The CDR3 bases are TGCGCCAGCAGCCCGAGGACAGGGAACACTGGAAACACCATATATTTT. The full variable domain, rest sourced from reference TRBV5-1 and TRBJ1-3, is KAGVTQTPRYLIKTRGQQVTLSCSPISGHRSVSWYQQTPGQGLQFLFEYFSETQRNKGNFPGRFSGRQFSNSRSEMNVSTLELGDSALYLCASSPRTGNTGNTIYFGEGSWLTVV.

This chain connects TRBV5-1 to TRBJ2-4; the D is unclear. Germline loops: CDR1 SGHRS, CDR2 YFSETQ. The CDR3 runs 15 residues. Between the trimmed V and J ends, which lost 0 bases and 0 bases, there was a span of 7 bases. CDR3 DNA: TGCGCCAGCAGCTTGGATCCGGTAGCCAAAAACATTCAGTACTTC. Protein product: CASSLDPVAKNIQYF.

CDR3: CATSRTGTGNSPLHF. The CDR3 DNA reads TGTGCCACCAGCCGGACCGGGACAGGGAATTCACCCCTCCACTTT. The chain uses TRBV15 and TRBJ1-6; 9 nucleotides line up with TRBD1. Germline V gene sequence: CDR1 LNHNV, CDR2 YYDKDF (reference sequence). Unmatched junction bases numbered 6, after V lost 5 bases and J lost 7 bases. The CDR3 spans 15 residues.

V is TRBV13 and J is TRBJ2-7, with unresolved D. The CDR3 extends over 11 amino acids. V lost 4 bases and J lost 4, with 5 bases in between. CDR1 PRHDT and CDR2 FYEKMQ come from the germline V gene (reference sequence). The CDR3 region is CASSSRYEQYF. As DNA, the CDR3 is TGTGCCAGCAGCTCTAGGTACGAGCAGTACTTC. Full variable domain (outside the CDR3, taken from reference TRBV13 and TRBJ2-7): AAGVIQSPRHLIKEKRETATLKCYPIPRHDTVYWYQQGPGQDPQFLISFYEKMQSDKGSIPDRFSAQQFSDYHSELNMSSLELGDSALYFCASSSRYEQYFGPGTRLTVT.

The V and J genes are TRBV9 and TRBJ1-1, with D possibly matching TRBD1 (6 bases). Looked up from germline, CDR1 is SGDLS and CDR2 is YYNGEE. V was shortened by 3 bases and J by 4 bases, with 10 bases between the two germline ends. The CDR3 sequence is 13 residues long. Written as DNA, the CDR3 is TGTGCCAGCAGCGAGGGAGGGGGCACTGAAGCTTTCTTT. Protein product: CASSEGGGTEAFF. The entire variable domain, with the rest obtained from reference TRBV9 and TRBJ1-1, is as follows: DSGVTQTPKHLITATGQRVTLRCSPRSGDLSVYWYQQSLDQGLQFLIQYYNGEERAKGNILERFSAQQFPDLHSELNLSSLELGDSALYFCASSEGGGTEAFFGQGTRLTVV.

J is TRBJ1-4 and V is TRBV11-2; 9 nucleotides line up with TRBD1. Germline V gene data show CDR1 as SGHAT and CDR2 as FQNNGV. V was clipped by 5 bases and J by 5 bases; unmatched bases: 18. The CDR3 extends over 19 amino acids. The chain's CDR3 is CASSHVIWTGDRLNEKLFF. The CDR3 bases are TGTGCCAGCAGCCACGTTATCTGGACAGGGGATCGGCTAAATGAAAAACTGTTTTTT.

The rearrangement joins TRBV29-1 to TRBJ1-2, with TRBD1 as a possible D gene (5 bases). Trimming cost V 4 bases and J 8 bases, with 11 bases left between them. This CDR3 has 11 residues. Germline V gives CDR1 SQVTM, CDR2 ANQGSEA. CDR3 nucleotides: TGCAGCGTTGTTACAGGCCGGGGCTACACCTTC. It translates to CSVVTGRGYTF.

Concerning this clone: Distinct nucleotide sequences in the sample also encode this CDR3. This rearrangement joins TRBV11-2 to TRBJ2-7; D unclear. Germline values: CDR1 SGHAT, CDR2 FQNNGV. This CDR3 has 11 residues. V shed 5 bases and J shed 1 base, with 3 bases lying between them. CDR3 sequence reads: CASSPSYEQYF. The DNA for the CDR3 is TGTGCCAGCAGCCCATCCTACGAGCAGTACTTC. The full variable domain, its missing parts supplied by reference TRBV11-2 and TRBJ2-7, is EAGVAQSPRYKIIEKRQSVAFWCNPISGHATLYWYQQILGQGPKLLIQFQNNGVVDDSQLPKDRFSAERLKGVDSTLKIQPAKLEDSAVYLCASSPSYEQYFGPGTRLTVT.

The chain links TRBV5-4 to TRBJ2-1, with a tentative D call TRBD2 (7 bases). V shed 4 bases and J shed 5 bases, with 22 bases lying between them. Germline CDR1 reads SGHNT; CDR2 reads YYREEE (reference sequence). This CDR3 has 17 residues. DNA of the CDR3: TGTGCCAGCAGCCAGGGAGGGGGGGCGAGTGGCCACAATGAGCAGTTCTTC. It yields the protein CASSQGGGASGHNEQFF.

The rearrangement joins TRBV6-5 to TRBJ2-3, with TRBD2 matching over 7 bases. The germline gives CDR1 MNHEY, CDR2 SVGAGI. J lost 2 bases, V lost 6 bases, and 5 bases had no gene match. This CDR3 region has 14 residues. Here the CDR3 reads CASRTAGYTDTQYF. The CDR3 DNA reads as TGTGCCAGCAGAACAGCGGGGTACACAGATACGCAGTATTTT.

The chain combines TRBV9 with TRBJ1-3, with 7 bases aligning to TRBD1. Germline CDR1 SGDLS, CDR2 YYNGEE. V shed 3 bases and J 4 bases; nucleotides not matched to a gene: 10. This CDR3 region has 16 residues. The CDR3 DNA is TGTGCCAGCAGCGAGACAGGGATCTCTGCGGGAAACACCATATATTTT. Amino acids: CASSETGISAGNTIYF.

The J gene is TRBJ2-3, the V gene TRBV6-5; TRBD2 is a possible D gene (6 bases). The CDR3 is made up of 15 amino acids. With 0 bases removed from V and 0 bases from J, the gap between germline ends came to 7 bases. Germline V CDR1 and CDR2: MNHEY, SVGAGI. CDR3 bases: TGTGCCAGCAGTTACTCTGGGACTAGCACAGATACGCAGTATTTT. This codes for CASSYSGTSTDTQYF.

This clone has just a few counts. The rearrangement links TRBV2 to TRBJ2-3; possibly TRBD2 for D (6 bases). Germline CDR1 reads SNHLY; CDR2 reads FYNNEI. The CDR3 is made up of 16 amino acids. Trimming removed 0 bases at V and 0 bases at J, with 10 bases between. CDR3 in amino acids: CASSEARGTSTDTQYF. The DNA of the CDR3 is TGTGCCAGCAGTGAAGCGCGAGGGACTAGCACAGATACGCAGTATTTT.

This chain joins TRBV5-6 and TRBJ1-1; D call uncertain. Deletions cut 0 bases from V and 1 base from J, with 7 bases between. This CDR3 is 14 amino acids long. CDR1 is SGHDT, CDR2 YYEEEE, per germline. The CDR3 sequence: CASSLVSGNTEAFF. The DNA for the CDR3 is TGTGCCAGCAGCTTGGTCAGCGGGAACACTGAAGCTTTCTTT.

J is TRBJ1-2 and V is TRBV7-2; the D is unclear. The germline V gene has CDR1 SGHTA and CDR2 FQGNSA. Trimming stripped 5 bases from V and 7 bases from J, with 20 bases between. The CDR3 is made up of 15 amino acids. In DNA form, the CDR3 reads TGTGCCAGCAGCCCGCGGCCCCTGGAGGGAGGTGGCTACACCTTC. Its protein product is CASSPRPLEGGGYTF.

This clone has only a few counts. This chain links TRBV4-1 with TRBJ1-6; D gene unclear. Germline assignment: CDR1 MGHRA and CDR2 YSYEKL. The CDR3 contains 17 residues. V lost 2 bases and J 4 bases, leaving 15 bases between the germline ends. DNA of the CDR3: TGCGCCAGCAGCCAAACTCTCCGGGGAGGATATAATTCACCCCTCCACTTT. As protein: CASSQTLRGGYNSPLHF.